This T cell receptor (beta chain) was identified in a study of blood T cell repertoires in COVID-19 (dated by TCRdb to 2020 to 2022). Regarding the study in general: Samples from collaborators originated in the United States, Italy and Spain and spanned both the acute and convalescent phases of COVID-19. The prospective study material was composed of cDNA or gDNA derived from T cells, B-cell-depleted T cells, or PBMCs. The dataset comprised deeply sampled blood TCRbeta repertoires from subjects exposed to, actively infected with, or recovered from COVID-19. A freely available public database, intended as a resource for researchers studying the immune response to SARS-CoV-2, is where the repertoires were released. Samples came from the ongoing ImmuneRACE study (first 160 participants) plus 1,254 subjects from 6 global collaborators. Nearly every sample came with metadata listing a de-identified subject ID, COVID-19 status, age in years and sex. Where available, HLA class I and class II types were obtained from metadata supplied by the sample provider rather than from assay-based typing.

The immunoSEQ Assay, a bias-controlled multiplex PCR, was used to amplify TCRbeta CDR3 regions from genomic DNA. The study's processing was this. The number of nucleated cells in each sample was estimated from the amplification of reference gene primers within the assay. Sequence reads were collapsed and filtered to measure the absolute abundance of every unique TCRbeta CDR3 rearrangement. Productive Simpson clonality was computed per sample as the square root of Simpson's diversity index over productive rearrangements. Entries here come from immuneACCESS through TCRdb and include only in-frame sequences with V and J called. Some clones fail to appear in such tables; in the studies checked, an unresolved V gene covers under half of the shortfall, and the cause of the remainder is unknown. V and J calls and clone size are given by that table; D and trimming were obtained from the DNA. Present in this sample are around 160,000 clones, approximately 95% of which were seen just once. The ten most abundant clones make up around 2% of the sample.

One collaborating source in Seattle enrolled patients during active infection and followed them longitudinally through the course of disease. Whole blood was collected in K2EDTA tubes by collaborating institutions according to the institutions' own protocols. For TCRbeta analysis, collaborator samples were shipped as frozen whole blood, as isolated PBMCs, or as DNA extracted from either sample type. Concerning this clone itself: This receptor's antigen is unknown. Base qualities were left out, and no much larger clone turns up one base away.

The CDR3, cysteine through phenylalanine, is 13 amino acids long. The sequence is cut down to CDR3 DNA, 39 bases in frame from base 1. Per the germline V gene (reference sequence), LGHDT is the CDR1 and YNNKEL is the CDR2. The trim is 3 bases for V and 0 bases for J, with a gap of 5 bases between the germline ends. On the study overall, not on this receptor specifically: The quantity of clinical and demographic metadata differed by source and by participant and was supplied without curation.

The sample taken for sequencing was peripheral blood. The rearrangement combines TRBV3-1 (or the pseudogene TRBV3-2) with TRBJ1-1; there is no confident call for the D gene. This TCR came from a woman aged 55-69 years with COVID-19, enrolled during active disease. CDR3 protein: CASSQAMNTEAFF. The sequenced DNA: TGTGCCAGCAGCCAGGCCATGAACACTGAAGCTTTCTTT.